This TCR beta chain was captured by sequencing in a study of shared clonotypes between healthy human individuals. The length of the CDR3 is 15 residues. Trimming removed 6 bases from V and 10 bases from J; junction bases left unmatched: 10. Per the germline V gene, CDR1 is MDHEN and CDR2 is SYDVKM. Each cell subset's genomic DNA was divided evenly among several immunoSEQ plates. Measured with immunoSEQ multiplex PCR; TCRdb has only the in-frame clones, and not every one. Of roughly 2,500,000 clones listed, under 95% are singletons. This TCR was recovered from a man aged 18 to 30 in good health. Some clones in this sample may be carry-over from other donors' samples. The V call is TRBV28, the J call TRBJ2-6; 9 bases fit TRBD1. The sequenced sample consisted of naive CD4+ T cells from PBMCs. Sample subset: CD45RA+ positively selected. In DNA, the CDR3 is TGTGCCAGCAGCCGGACCCTGGGACAGGGAAACGTCCTGACTTTC. Translation gives CASSRTLGQGNVLTF.